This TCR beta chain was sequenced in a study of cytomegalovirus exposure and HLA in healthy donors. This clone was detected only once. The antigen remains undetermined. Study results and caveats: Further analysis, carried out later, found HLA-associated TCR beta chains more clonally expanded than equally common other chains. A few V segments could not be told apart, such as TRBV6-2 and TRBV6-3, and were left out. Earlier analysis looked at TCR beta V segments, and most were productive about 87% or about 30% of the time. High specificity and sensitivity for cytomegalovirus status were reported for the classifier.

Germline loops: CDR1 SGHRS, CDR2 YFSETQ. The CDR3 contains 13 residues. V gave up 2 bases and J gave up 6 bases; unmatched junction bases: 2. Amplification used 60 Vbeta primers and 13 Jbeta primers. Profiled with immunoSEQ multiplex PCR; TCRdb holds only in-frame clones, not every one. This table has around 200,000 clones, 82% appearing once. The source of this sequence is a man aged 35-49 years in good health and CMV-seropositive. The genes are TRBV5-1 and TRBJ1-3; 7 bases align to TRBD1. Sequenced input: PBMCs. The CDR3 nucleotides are TGCGCCAGCAGCTTTACAGGGGAAAACACCATATATTTT. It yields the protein CASSFTGENTIYF.